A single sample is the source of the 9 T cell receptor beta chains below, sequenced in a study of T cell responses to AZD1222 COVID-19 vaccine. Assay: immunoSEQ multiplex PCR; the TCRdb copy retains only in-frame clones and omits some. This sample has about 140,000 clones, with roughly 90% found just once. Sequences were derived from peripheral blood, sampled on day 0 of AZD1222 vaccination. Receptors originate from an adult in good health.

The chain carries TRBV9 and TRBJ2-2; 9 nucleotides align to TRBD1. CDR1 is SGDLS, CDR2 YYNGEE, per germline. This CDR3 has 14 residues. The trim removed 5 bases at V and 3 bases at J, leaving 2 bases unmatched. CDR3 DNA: TGTGCCAGCAGAACAGGGGGCGACACCGGGGAGCTGTTTTTT. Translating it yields CASRTGGDTGELFF. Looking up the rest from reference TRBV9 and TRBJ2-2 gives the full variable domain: DSGVTQTPKHLITATGQRVTLRCSPRSGDLSVYWYQQSLDQGLQFLIQYYNGEERAKGNILERFSAQQFPDLHSELNLSSLELGDSALYFCASRTGGDTGELFFGEGSRLTVL.

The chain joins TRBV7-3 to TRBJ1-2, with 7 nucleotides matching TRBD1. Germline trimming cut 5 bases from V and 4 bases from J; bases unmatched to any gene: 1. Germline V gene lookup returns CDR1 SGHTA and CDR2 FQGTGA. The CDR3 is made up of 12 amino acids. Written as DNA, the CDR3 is TGTGCCAGCAGCGACAGGGTCTATGGCTACACCTTC. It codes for CASSDRVYGYTF.

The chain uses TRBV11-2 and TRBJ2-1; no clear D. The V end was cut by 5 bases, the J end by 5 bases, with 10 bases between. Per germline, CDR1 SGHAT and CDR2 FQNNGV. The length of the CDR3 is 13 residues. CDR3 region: CASSPRIHNEQFF. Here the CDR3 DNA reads TGTGCCAGCAGCCCCCGGATCCACAATGAGCAGTTCTTC.

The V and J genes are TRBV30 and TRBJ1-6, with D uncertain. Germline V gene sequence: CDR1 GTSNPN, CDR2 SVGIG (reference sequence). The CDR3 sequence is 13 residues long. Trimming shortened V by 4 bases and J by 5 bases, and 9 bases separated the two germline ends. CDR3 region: CAWTQADNSPLHF. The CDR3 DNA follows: TGTGCCTGGACCCAGGCGGATAATTCACCCCTCCACTTT. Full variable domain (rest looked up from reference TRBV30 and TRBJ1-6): SQTIHQWPATLVQPVGSPLSLECTVEGTSNPNLYWYRQAAGRGLQLLFYSVGIGQISSEVPQNLSASRPQDRQFILSSKKLLLSDSGFYLCAWTQADNSPLHFGNGTRLTVT.

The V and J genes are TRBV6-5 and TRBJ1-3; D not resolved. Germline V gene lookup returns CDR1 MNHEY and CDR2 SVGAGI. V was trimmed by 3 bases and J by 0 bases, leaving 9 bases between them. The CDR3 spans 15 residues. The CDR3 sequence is CASSYSGSSGNTIYF. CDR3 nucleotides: TGTGCCAGCAGTTATTCTGGGAGCTCTGGAAACACCATATATTTT.

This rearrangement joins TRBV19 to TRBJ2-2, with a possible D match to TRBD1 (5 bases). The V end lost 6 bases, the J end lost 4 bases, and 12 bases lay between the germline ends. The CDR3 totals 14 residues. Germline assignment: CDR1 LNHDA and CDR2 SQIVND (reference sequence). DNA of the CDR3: TGTGCCAGTAGCCGACAGAGCACCACCGGGGAGCTGTTTTTT. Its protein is CASSRQSTTGELFF.

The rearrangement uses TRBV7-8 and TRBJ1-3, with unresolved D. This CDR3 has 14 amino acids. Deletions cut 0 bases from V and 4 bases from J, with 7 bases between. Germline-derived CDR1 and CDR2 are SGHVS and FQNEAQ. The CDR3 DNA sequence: TGTGCCAGCAGCTTAGCAGGTAGGGGAAACACCATATATTTT. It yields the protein CASSLAGRGNTIYF.

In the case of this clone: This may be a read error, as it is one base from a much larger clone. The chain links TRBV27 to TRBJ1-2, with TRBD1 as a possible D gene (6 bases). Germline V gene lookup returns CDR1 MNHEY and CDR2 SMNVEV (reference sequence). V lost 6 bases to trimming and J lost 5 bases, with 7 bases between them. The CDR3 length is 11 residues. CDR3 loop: CASSTGYGYTF. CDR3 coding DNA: TGTGCCAGCAGCACAGGGTATGGCTACACCTTC.

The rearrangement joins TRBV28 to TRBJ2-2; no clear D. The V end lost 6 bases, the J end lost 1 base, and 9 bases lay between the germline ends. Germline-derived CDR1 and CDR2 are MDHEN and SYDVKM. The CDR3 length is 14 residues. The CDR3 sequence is CASSRPVNTGELFF. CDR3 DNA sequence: TGTGCCAGCAGCCGGCCGGTGAACACCGGGGAGCTGTTTTTT. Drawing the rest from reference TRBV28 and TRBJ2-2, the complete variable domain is DVKVTQSSRYLVKRTGEKVFLECVQDMDHENMFWYRQDPGLGLRLIYFSYDVKMKEKGDIPEGYSVSREKKERFSLILESASTNQTSMYLCASSRPVNTGELFFGEGSRLTVL.